This TCR beta chain comes out of a study of breast tumors, draining lymph nodes, adjacent tissues. The CDR3 has 15 amino acids. CDR1 is SGHTA and CDR2 is FQGNSA in the germline V gene. V lost 4 bases, J lost 5 bases, and 9 bases stayed unmatched. One entry per CDR3 protein, called by TCRdb with MiXCR from the multiplex PCR reads. Of approximately 180,000 distinct CDR3 sequences in the sample, 33% were seen once. This clonotype appeared many times. Samples came from axillary lymph nodes draining the breast cancer. V gene TRBV7-2 combines with J gene TRBJ1-2, with TRBD1 matching over 8 bases. The receptor comes from a female donor with breast cancer. Some clones in this sample may be carry-over from other donors' samples. Source material: axillary lymph node tissue. The CDR3 coding sequence is TGTGCCAGCAGCTCGGGCCTCAGGACAGGGTATGGCTACACCTTC. Its translation: CASSSGLRTGYGYTF. Filled out from reference TRBV7-2 and TRBJ1-2, the complete variable domain reads GAGVSQSPSNKVTEKGKDVELRCDPISGHTALYWYRQSLGQGLEFLIYFQGNSAPDKSGLPSDRFSAERTGGSVSTLTIQRTQQEDSAVYLCASSSGLRTGYGYTFGSGTRLTVV.